The 3 T cell receptor beta chains reported below all come from one sample, sequenced in a study of technical replicates of blood from four donors (dated by TCRdb to the late 2010s). The method was the immunoSEQ multiplex PCR assay. The immuneACCESS repertoire file appears here via TCRdb, limited to in-frame rearrangements. These files lack a portion of the clones; in checked studies, under half of the deficit traces to unresolved V genes, and the cause of the others is not known. Across this sample there are about 14,000 clones, with roughly 80% seen only once. 9.5% to 15% of the sample is taken by the ten largest. The sequenced sample consisted of PBMCs. These receptors were collected from a human donor in good health.

The rearrangement uses TRBV4-2 and TRBJ2-1, with 12 positions matching TRBD1. This CDR3 has 16 residues. Unmatched junction bases numbered 7, after V lost 4 bases and J lost 6 bases. Germline values: CDR1 LGHNA, CDR2 YNFKEQ. The CDR3, as DNA: TGTGCCAGCAGCCGGGGACAGGGGGCGGCCAGCAATGAGCAGTTCTTC. Translation gives CASSRGQGAASNEQFF.

This chain connects TRBV1 to TRBJ2-5; no DNA check was done on the table's D call, TRBD2. TRBV1 is annotated as a pseudogene. The CDR3 is 13 amino acids. This chain's CDR3 is CTSSQAGPETQYF. The CDR3 DNA reads as TGCACCAGCAGCCAAGCGGGTCCAGAGACCCAGTACTTC.

This clone has just a few counts. V gene TRBV19 combines with J gene TRBJ2-7, with D perhaps matching TRBD1 (5 bases). Trimming pared 9 bases from V and 3 bases from J, leaving 15 bases between. The CDR3 is 13 amino acids. CDR1 LNHDA and CDR2 SQIVND come from the germline V gene (reference sequence). The CDR3 loop reads CASQGPGFYEQYF. The CDR3 DNA follows: TGTGCCAGCCAGGGCCCTGGGTTCTACGAGCAGTACTTC. Looking up the rest from reference TRBV19 and TRBJ2-7 gives the full variable domain: DGGITQSPKYLFRKEGQNVTLSCEQNLNHDAMYWYRQDPGQGLRLIYYSQIVNDFQKGDIAEGYSVSREKKESFPLTVTSAQKNPTAFYLCASQGPGFYEQYFGPGTRLTVT.